Below are 10 T cell receptor beta chains sequenced from a single sample in a study of T cell responses to AZD1222 COVID-19 vaccine (dated by TCRdb to the early 2020s). The library came from the immunoSEQ multiplex PCR assay. As stored in TCRdb, this immuneACCESS dataset retains in-frame rearrangements with V and J assigned. A fraction of the clones does not appear; measured against another copy, unresolved V genes explain less than half of the discrepancy, and the remainder lacks a known reason. Present in this sample are roughly 100,000 clones, 85% to 90% of which were seen just once. The ten biggest clones cover roughly 4% of the sample. The sample's time point label, in plain terms: baseline before first vaccination. The source was peripheral blood, collected on day 0 of AZD1222 vaccination. Receptor source: an adult in good health.

V gene TRBV6-5 combines with J gene TRBJ2-1; D gene unclear. Trimming removed 5 bases from V and 7 bases from J, with 12 bases in between. The CDR3 runs 13 residues. The V gene's germline CDR1 is MNHEY and CDR2 SVGAGI. CDR3 nucleotides: TGTGCCAGCAGTCCCTGGCTCGAGAATGAGCAGTTCTTC. Residues: CASSPWLENEQFF.

This clone was recorded once. The chain is built from TRBV5-1 and TRBJ2-7; D is undetermined. The CDR3 loop spans 15 amino acids. Germline CDR1 reads SGHRS; CDR2 reads YFSETQ. V was trimmed by 3 bases and J by 2 bases, leaving 15 bases between them. CDR3 in DNA: TGCGCCAGCAGCTCGTTATCTGGGGTGACCTACGAGCAGTACTTC. Its protein product is CASSSLSGVTYEQYF.

This chain links TRBV10-3 with TRBJ1-1, with D perhaps TRBD1 (5 bases). CDR1 is ENHRY, CDR2 SYGVKD, per germline. The ends were cut back, 2 bases at V and 6 bases at J, with 13 bases in the middle. The CDR3 length is 14 residues. CDR3 sequence reads: CAISEVSAGAEAFF. The DNA of the CDR3 is TGTGCCATCAGTGAGGTCTCCGCGGGGGCTGAAGCTTTCTTT.

This chain joins TRBV30 and TRBJ2-2; TRBD2 matches at 13 bases. CDR3 length: 16 residues. V gave up 7 bases and J gave up 2 bases; unmatched junction bases: 7. Germline lookup yields CDR1 GTSNPN and CDR2 SVGIG (reference sequence). CDR3: CASPGTSGANTGELFF. The CDR3 DNA reads as TGTGCCTCCCCCGGGACTAGCGGGGCCAACACCGGGGAGCTGTTTTTT.

This chain joins TRBV1 and TRBJ1-5. TRBV1 is an annotated pseudogene. The CDR3 covers 16 residues. This chain's CDR3 is CTSSHGYDHSNQPQHF. The CDR3 DNA reads TGCACCAGCAGCCACGGGTATGACCATAGCAATCAGCCCCAGCATTTT.

V usage is TRBV10-3 and J usage is TRBJ1-5; 7 nucleotides match TRBD1. V dropped 1 base and J dropped 3; count of bases not matched to a gene: 12. Germline V gene lookup returns CDR1 ENHRY and CDR2 SYGVKD. The CDR3 is 18 residues long. In DNA, the CDR3 is TGTGCCATCAGTGAGTTTATTCAGACAGGGAAGGACAATCAGCCCCAGCATTTT. This sequence encodes CAISEFIQTGKDNQPQHF.

The V gene is TRBV11-2, the J gene TRBJ1-2; D not certain. CDR1 SGHAT and CDR2 FQNNGV come from the germline V gene. The CDR3 consists of 14 residues. Trimming pared 1 base from V and 1 base from J, leaving 7 bases between. CDR3 sequence: CASSLVGINYGYTF. The CDR3 nucleotides are TGTGCCAGCAGCTTAGTGGGTATTAACTATGGCTACACCTTC.

This clone has only a few counts. The V and J genes are TRBV11-1 and TRBJ2-7; D perhaps matches TRBD2 (5 bases). V lost 2 bases, J lost 0 bases, and 8 bases lay in between. Germline values: CDR1 SGHAT, CDR2 FQDESV (reference sequence). This CDR3 spans 14 amino acids. As DNA, the CDR3 is TGTGCCAGCAGCTTAAGTGGGAGCTCCTACGAGCAGTACTTC. Translated, it gives CASSLSGSSYEQYF.

The J gene is TRBJ2-3, the V gene TRBV6-2 or TRBV6-3; D not resolved. Between the trimmed V and J ends, which lost 6 bases and 0 bases, there was a span of 13 bases. The CDR3 has 15 amino acids. Germline lookup yields CDR1 MNHEY and CDR2 SVGEGT. CDR3 amino acids: CASSPRGFSTDTQYF. The CDR3 DNA follows: TGTGCCAGCAGCCCTAGAGGTTTTAGCACAGATACGCAGTATTTT.

The chain uses TRBV11-3 and TRBJ1-1; TRBD1 matches at 8 bases. CDR1 SGHNT and CDR2 YENEEA come from the germline V gene. The V and J ends lost 5 bases and 5 bases, in that order; junction bases with no gene match: 4. This CDR3 comprises 13 residues. The CDR3 sequence: CASSKDRETEAFF. The CDR3 DNA follows: TGTGCCAGCAGCAAGGACAGGGAGACTGAAGCTTTCTTT.